The clone carrying this T cell receptor (beta chain) was seen repeatedly, ten times or more. Its antigen is undetermined. TCRdb passed the 5' RACE reads through MiXCR, listing each CDR3 protein once. The sample shows fewer than 200,000 distinct CDR3 sequences, around a tenth of them seen only once. V was shortened by 4 bases and J by 5 bases, with 16 bases between the two germline ends. CDR1 is SGDLS, CDR2 YYNGEE, per germline. The CDR3 contains 14 residues. This record belongs to a study of CD8 T cells in ankylosing spondylitis. Whole-study findings and limits: Within peripheral blood, clones linked to disease were CD8+ and relatively rare.

This clonotype was obtained from a female donor with ankylosing spondylitis or in good health (not recorded which). The chain links TRBV9 to TRBJ2-7; a weak D match, TRBD2 (6 bases). Sequencing was performed on blood, either unsorted or a sorted T cell fraction (not recorded which). As DNA, the CDR3 is TGTGCCAGCAGCTCCGGGACTGGAGGCAACGAGCAGTACTTC. Translated, it gives CASSSGTGGNEQYF.